Below, 4 T cell receptor beta chains from the same sample are listed, as sequenced in a study of CD8+ T cells in alopecia areata. Treatment specified: oral pan-JAK inhibitor, 5-10 mg twice daily. Isolated RNA was reverse transcribed into cDNA used as the sequencing template. Method: immunoSEQ multiplex PCR; TCRdb's copy keeps in-frame clones and lacks some. The table lists about 270,000 clones, 50% to 75% of them singletons. The input for sequencing was CD4+ T cells sorted from blood, taken at week 52, from a patient treated with tofacitinib. The receptors originated from a human donor with alopecia areata.

This clone has only a few counts. V is TRBV30 and J is TRBJ2-7, with 11 bases lining up with TRBD2. The ends lost 3 bases at V and 7 bases at J; junction bases unmatched: 5. This CDR3 is 13 amino acids long. Per the germline V gene, CDR1 is GTSNPN and CDR2 is SVGIG (reference sequence). The CDR3 here is CAWSRSGGAEQYF. CDR3 sequence (DNA): TGTGCCTGGAGCCGTAGCGGGGGGGCTGAGCAGTACTTC.

This chain joins TRBV30 and TRBJ2-5, with a possible D match to TRBD2 (6 bases). The CDR3 runs to 15 residues. Trimming left V 3 bases short and J 1 base short, with 15 bases between. Germline V gene lookup returns CDR1 GTSNPN and CDR2 SVGIG (reference sequence). As DNA, the CDR3 is TGTGCCTGGAGCGCAAAGGGACTCCCCCAAGAGACCCAGTACTTC. Protein: CAWSAKGLPQETQYF.

With respect to this clone: The junction differs from germline at one of its ends, possibly a read error. The chain employs TRBV7-7 and TRBJ2-1; D may be TRBD1 (5 bases). The CDR3 covers 13 residues. Germline loops: CDR1 SSHAT, CDR2 FNYEAQ (reference sequence). CDR3 sequence reads: CASSFDRDNEQFF. The CDR3 nucleotides are TGTGCTAGCAGCTTCGACAGAGACAATGAGCAGTTCTTC.

The rearrangement joins TRBV30 to TRBJ1-5; D ambiguous. Germline V gives CDR1 GTSNPN, CDR2 SVGIG (reference sequence). The CDR3 runs 15 residues. V lost 0 bases and J lost 0, with 9 bases in between. The CDR3 bases are TGTGCCTGGAGTGTCCGAACAGTTAGCAATCAGCCCCAGCATTTT. This encodes CAWSVRTVSNQPQHF.